This is a list of T cell receptor beta chains from one sample in a study of blood T cell repertoires in COVID-19. Profiling relied on immunoSEQ multiplex PCR, and the TCRdb table lists in-frame clones only, not all of them. The repertoire consists of 150,000 to 200,000 clones, with 75% to 90% occurring once and the leading ten covering roughly 5%. The source material was PBMCs or T cells enriched from blood (not recorded which). Receptor source: a man in his 70s who had been exposed to COVID-19. CDR3s include the opening cysteine and the closing phenylalanine or tryptophan. D genes are given only for firm matches. Expanded clones get a size class; other rows say once, few or many, or leave the size out.

d_call: -; v_call: TRBV29-1; j_call: TRBJ1-2; clone_size: few; cdr3_aa: CSVVLGEGGYTF; cdr3_nt: TGCAGCGTGGTCCTGGGGGAGGGAGGCTACACCTTC
d_call: -; v_call: TRBV18; j_call: TRBJ1-1; clone_size: -; cdr3_aa: CASSPQGDSTEAFF; cdr3_nt: TGTGCCAGCTCACCACAGGGGGATAGCACTGAAGCTTTCTTT
d_call: -; v_call: TRBV29-1; j_call: TRBJ2-1; clone_size: -; cdr3_aa: CSVETLGGMNEQFF; cdr3_nt: TGCAGCGTTGAGACCCTTGGGGGCATGAATGAGCAGTTCTTC
d_call: -; v_call: TRBV30; j_call: TRBJ1-5; clone_size: -; cdr3_aa: CAFNTGDNQPQHF; cdr3_nt: TGTGCTTTTAATACAGGAGACAATCAGCCCCAGCATTTT
d_call: -; v_call: TRBV9; j_call: TRBJ2-7; clone_size: -; cdr3_aa: CASSVFTGSDEQYF; cdr3_nt: TGTGCCAGCAGCGTATTTACAGGGTCCGACGAGCAGTACTTC
d_call: TRBD1; v_call: TRBV27; j_call: TRBJ1-2; clone_size: -; cdr3_aa: CASSPGTGANYGYTF; cdr3_nt: TGTGCCAGCAGTCCGGGGACAGGAGCTAACTATGGCTACACCTTC
d_call: -; v_call: TRBV13; j_call: TRBJ2-1; clone_size: once; cdr3_aa: CATAQAGASSYNEQFF; cdr3_nt: TGTGCCACCGCTCAGGCGGGGGCCTCCTCCTACAATGAGCAGTTCTTC
d_call: -; v_call: TRBV6-2/TRBV6-3; j_call: TRBJ2-7; clone_size: -; cdr3_aa: CASSDPVAYEQYF; cdr3_nt: TGTGCCAGCAGTGATCCGGTCGCCTACGAGCAGTACTTC
d_call: TRBD1; v_call: TRBV24-1; j_call: TRBJ1-4; clone_size: -; cdr3_aa: CATSEWAGTGHEKLFF; cdr3_nt: TGTGCCACCAGTGAATGGGCCGGGACAGGCCATGAAAAACTGTTTTTT
d_call: -; v_call: TRBV29-1; j_call: TRBJ1-2; clone_size: -; cdr3_aa: CSATVSYGYTF; cdr3_nt: TGCAGCGCGACAGTTTCCTATGGCTACACCTTC
d_call: TRBD1; v_call: TRBV6-2/TRBV6-3; j_call: TRBJ2-3; clone_size: -; cdr3_aa: CASSTGQPDTQYF; cdr3_nt: TGTGCCAGCAGTACGGGACAGCCAGATACGCAGTATTTT
d_call: TRBD1; v_call: TRBV14; j_call: TRBJ2-1; clone_size: -; cdr3_aa: CASSSRQGARFNEQFF; cdr3_nt: TGTGCCAGCAGCTCCAGACAGGGGGCGCGGTTCAATGAGCAGTTCTTC
d_call: TRBD2; v_call: TRBV3-1/TRBV3-2; j_call: TRBJ2-7; clone_size: -; cdr3_aa: CASSQSSPSGRSHEQYF; cdr3_nt: TGTGCCAGCAGCCAATCCTCCCCAAGCGGGAGGTCCCACGAGCAGTACTTC
d_call: -; v_call: TRBV15; j_call: TRBJ2-7; clone_size: -; cdr3_aa: CATSGQLEQYF; cdr3_nt: TGTGCCACCAGTGGTCAACTCGAGCAGTACTTC
d_call: -; v_call: TRBV12-1; j_call: TRBJ2-5; clone_size: -; cdr3_aa: CASSLGLPKSNTKETQYF; cdr3_nt: TGTGCCAGCAGCCTAGGTCTACCCAAATCCAACACGAAAGAGACCCAGTACTTC
d_call: TRBD1; v_call: TRBV7-2; j_call: TRBJ1-1; clone_size: -; cdr3_aa: CASSFLQGAITEAFF; cdr3_nt: TGTGCCAGCAGCTTCCTACAGGGGGCGATCACTGAAGCTTTCTTT
d_call: TRBD2; v_call: TRBV19; j_call: TRBJ2-7; clone_size: -; cdr3_aa: CASKLAGVEEQYF; cdr3_nt: TGTGCCAGCAAACTAGCGGGAGTGGAGGAGCAGTACTTC
d_call: -; v_call: TRBV19; j_call: TRBJ1-5; clone_size: -; cdr3_aa: CASRSRARDNQPQHF; cdr3_nt: TGTGCCAGTAGATCGAGGGCGCGGGACAATCAGCCCCAGCATTTT
d_call: -; v_call: TRBV7-8; j_call: TRBJ2-7; clone_size: -; cdr3_aa: CASSAGAPLTSYEQYF; cdr3_nt: TGTGCCAGCAGCGCGGGGGCACCGCTTACTTCCTACGAGCAGTACTTC
d_call: -; v_call: TRBV9; j_call: TRBJ2-7; clone_size: -; cdr3_aa: CAIYHPRSYEQYF; cdr3_nt: TGTGCCATCTACCACCCGCGGTCCTACGAGCAGTACTTC
d_call: TRBD1; v_call: TRBV5-4; j_call: TRBJ1-2; clone_size: -; cdr3_aa: CASSLEQGGYGYTF; cdr3_nt: TGTGCCAGCAGCTTGGAACAGGGGGGGTATGGCTACACCTTC
d_call: -; v_call: TRBV27; j_call: TRBJ2-1; clone_size: -; cdr3_aa: CASSLSVRSPSNEQFF; cdr3_nt: TGTGCCAGCAGTTTATCAGTGAGGTCCCCGTCCAATGAGCAGTTCTTC
d_call: TRBD1; v_call: TRBV6-5; j_call: TRBJ2-7; clone_size: -; cdr3_aa: CASRGGQGGTYEQYF; cdr3_nt: TGTGCCAGCAGAGGGGGACAGGGAGGTACCTACGAGCAGTACTTC
d_call: -; v_call: TRBV7-8; j_call: TRBJ1-4; clone_size: few; cdr3_aa: CASSFRQTNEKLFF; cdr3_nt: TGTGCCAGCAGTTTTAGACAAACTAATGAAAAACTGTTTTTT
d_call: -; v_call: TRBV7-2; j_call: TRBJ1-1; clone_size: -; cdr3_aa: CASSFARGTEAFF; cdr3_nt: TGTGCCAGCAGCTTTGCCCGGGGTACTGAAGCTTTCTTT
d_call: -; v_call: TRBV9; j_call: TRBJ1-2; clone_size: -; cdr3_aa: CASSPGEIWGYTF; cdr3_nt: TGTGCCAGCAGCCCTGGGGAGATATGGGGCTACACCTTC
d_call: -; v_call: TRBV11-2; j_call: TRBJ1-1; clone_size: -; cdr3_aa: CASSSYSTAGNTEAFF; cdr3_nt: TGTGCCAGCAGCTCGTACTCCACAGCGGGGAACACTGAAGCTTTCTTT
d_call: -; v_call: TRBV12-3/TRBV12-4; j_call: TRBJ1-5; clone_size: -; cdr3_aa: CASSLSVNQPQHF; cdr3_nt: TGTGCCAGCAGTTTATCTGTAAATCAGCCCCAGCATTTT
d_call: TRBD1; v_call: TRBV7-9; j_call: TRBJ1-5; clone_size: -; cdr3_aa: CASSPGQGNQPQHF; cdr3_nt: TGTGCCAGCAGCCCGGGACAGGGGAATCAGCCCCAGCATTTT
d_call: -; v_call: TRBV4-3; j_call: TRBJ1-2; clone_size: -; cdr3_aa: CASSQDKGEGTYGYTF; cdr3_nt: TGCGCCAGCAGCCAAGATAAGGGGGAGGGGACCTATGGCTACACCTTC
d_call: -; v_call: TRBV25-1; j_call: TRBJ2-3; clone_size: -; cdr3_aa: CASRGRGGTDTQYF; cdr3_nt: TGTGCCAGCAGGGGCAGGGGGGGCACAGATACGCAGTATTTT
d_call: TRBD1; v_call: TRBV10-3; j_call: TRBJ1-1; clone_size: -; cdr3_aa: CAIGSTGGMNTEAFF; cdr3_nt: TGTGCCATCGGAAGCACAGGGGGCATGAACACTGAAGCTTTCTTT
d_call: TRBD2; v_call: TRBV5-1; j_call: TRBJ2-7; clone_size: -; cdr3_aa: CASSPVLALDEQYF; cdr3_nt: TGCGCCAGCAGCCCGGTACTAGCGCTCGACGAGCAGTACTTC
d_call: TRBD1; v_call: TRBV11-2; j_call: TRBJ2-7; clone_size: -; cdr3_aa: CASRRAGTGLPYEQYF; cdr3_nt: TGTGCCAGCAGACGGGCCGGGACAGGGCTTCCCTACGAGCAGTACTTC
d_call: TRBD1; v_call: TRBV3-1/TRBV3-2; j_call: TRBJ1-2; clone_size: -; cdr3_aa: CASSQTLQGAGYGYTF; cdr3_nt: TGTGCCAGCAGCCAAACACTACAGGGGGCGGGCTATGGCTACACCTTC
d_call: -; v_call: TRBV7-3; j_call: TRBJ1-1; clone_size: -; cdr3_aa: CASSSEQGNTEAFF; cdr3_nt: TGTGCCAGCAGCTCAGAACAGGGTAACACTGAAGCTTTCTTT
d_call: -; v_call: TRBV6-5; j_call: TRBJ2-3; clone_size: -; cdr3_aa: CASIRLDSYTDTQYF; cdr3_nt: TGTGCCAGCATTAGACTGGACAGTTACACAGATACGCAGTATTTT
d_call: TRBD1; v_call: TRBV7-8; j_call: TRBJ1-2; clone_size: -; cdr3_aa: CASGQGDYGYTF; cdr3_nt: TGTGCCAGTGGACAGGGGGACTATGGCTACACCTTC
d_call: TRBD2; v_call: TRBV3-1/TRBV3-2; j_call: TRBJ2-3; clone_size: -; cdr3_aa: CASSQDKLAGSTDTQYF; cdr3_nt: TGTGCCAGCAGCCAAGATAAACTAGCGGGCAGCACAGATACGCAGTATTTT
d_call: TRBD1; v_call: TRBV6-2/TRBV6-3; j_call: TRBJ1-5; clone_size: -; cdr3_aa: CASSSIPGQVNQPQHF; cdr3_nt: TGTGCCAGCAGTTCGATTCCCGGACAGGTTAATCAGCCCCAGCATTTT
d_call: TRBD1; v_call: TRBV2; j_call: TRBJ1-1; clone_size: -; cdr3_aa: CASRIAGTGSQGAFF; cdr3_nt: TGTGCCAGCAGGATAGCCGGGACAGGGTCCCAAGGGGCTTTCTTT
d_call: TRBD1; v_call: TRBV5-8; j_call: TRBJ1-3; clone_size: -; cdr3_aa: CASSWDRASGNTIYF; cdr3_nt: TGTGCCAGCAGTTGGGACAGGGCTTCGGGAAACACCATATATTTT
d_call: -; v_call: TRBV28; j_call: TRBJ2-3; clone_size: -; cdr3_aa: CASSFGGPSTDTQYF; cdr3_nt: TGTGCCAGCAGTTTCGGGGGTCCTAGCACAGATACGCAGTATTTT
d_call: TRBD1; v_call: TRBV19; j_call: TRBJ1-1; clone_size: -; cdr3_aa: CASSPQGVKTEAFF; cdr3_nt: TGTGCCAGTAGTCCCCAGGGGGTAAAGACTGAAGCTTTCTTT
d_call: TRBD2; v_call: TRBV19; j_call: TRBJ2-3; clone_size: -; cdr3_aa: CARNRTSGRRGTDTQYF; cdr3_nt: TGTGCCAGGAACCGGACTAGCGGGAGGAGGGGCACAGATACGCAGTATTTT
d_call: TRBD2; v_call: TRBV2; j_call: TRBJ2-2; clone_size: -; cdr3_aa: CASSDGGRARDTGELFF; cdr3_nt: TGTGCCAGCAGTGACGGGGGGAGGGCCCGGGACACCGGGGAGCTGTTTTTT
d_call: TRBD2; v_call: TRBV7-2; j_call: TRBJ2-7; clone_size: -; cdr3_aa: CASSFGGAEQYF; cdr3_nt: TGTGCCAGCAGCTTCGGGGGGGCCGAGCAGTACTTC
d_call: TRBD1; v_call: TRBV2; j_call: TRBJ1-2; clone_size: -; cdr3_aa: CASSLSGTVPSYGYTF; cdr3_nt: TGTGCCAGCAGTCTTTCCGGGACAGTCCCTTCGTATGGCTACACCTTC